One sample yielded the 23 T cell receptor beta chains listed below, sequenced in a study of shared clonotypes between healthy human individuals. Clones were sequenced by immunoSEQ multiplex PCR, and TCRdb holds only the in-frame ones, with some missing. The table includes 110,000 or so clones, more than 65% detected once. Sequencing was performed on memory CD8+ T cells sorted from blood. Subset: CD45RO+ cells pooled with CCR7-negative TemRA cells. The receptors originated from a woman younger than 45 in good health.

The table lists this clone with a count of one. This rearrangement joins TRBV28 to TRBJ2-7, with D uncertain. This CDR3 has 17 residues. The V and J ends lost 6 bases and 1 base respectively, with 22 bases between them. Looked up from germline, CDR1 is MDHEN and CDR2 is SYDVKM. Written as DNA, the CDR3 is TGTGCCAGCAGCCAAAGGAAGTTTGAGCACAATTCCTACGAGCAGTACTTC. It translates to CASSQRKFEHNSYEQYF. Full variable domain (remainder filled in from reference TRBV28 and TRBJ2-7): DVKVTQSSRYLVKRTGEKVFLECVQDMDHENMFWYRQDPGLGLRLIYFSYDVKMKEKGDIPEGYSVSREKKERFSLILESASTNQTSMYLCASSQRKFEHNSYEQYFGPGTRLTVT.

The chain recombines TRBV27 with TRBJ1-4, with 8 bases that match TRBD1. The CDR3 runs to 16 residues. From germline, CDR1 is MNHEY and CDR2 SMNVEV (reference sequence). V trimming: 0 bases; J trimming: 6 bases; junction bases outside the gene matches: 6. CDR3 in amino acids: CASSLSPRTGYEKLFF. CDR3 sequence (DNA): TGTGCCAGCAGTTTATCACCACGGACAGGGTATGAAAAACTGTTTTTT.

The V and J genes are TRBV28 and TRBJ2-7, with D possibly matching TRBD1 (6 bases). The ends were cut back, 5 bases at V and 0 bases at J, with 11 bases in the middle. This CDR3 contains 14 residues. Germline assignment: CDR1 MDHEN and CDR2 SYDVKM. As DNA, the CDR3 is TGTGCCAGCAGTCGCCGGGACATCTCCTACGAGCAGTACTTC. This gives the protein CASSRRDISYEQYF.

V gene TRBV4-2 combines with J gene TRBJ1-4, with TRBD1 matching 7 bases. Trimming took 6 bases from V and 4 from J; bases not matched to a gene: 5. CDR1 and CDR2 from the germline V gene are LGHNA and YNFKEQ. The CDR3 covers 14 residues. CDR3 amino acids: CASRGDRVNEKLFF. Here the CDR3 DNA reads TGTGCCAGCAGGGGGGACAGAGTTAATGAAAAACTGTTTTTT.

The V call is TRBV6-5, the J call TRBJ2-7; 10 nucleotides match TRBD1. Germline CDR1 MNHEY, CDR2 SVGAGI. This CDR3 comprises 16 residues. The ends lost 0 bases at V and 2 bases at J; junction bases unmatched: 4. In DNA form, the CDR3 reads TGTGCCAGCAGTTACTCAGGGACAGGGGCCGCCTACGAGCAGTACTTC. Its protein is CASSYSGTGAAYEQYF.

The V and J genes are TRBV7-8 and TRBJ1-2; unclear D gene. Trimming pared 3 bases from V and 5 bases from J, leaving 7 bases between. Germline CDR1 reads SGHVS; CDR2 reads FQNEAQ. The CDR3 has 12 amino acids. CDR3 sequence (DNA): TGTGCCAGCAGCTTGCGGGGATATGGCTACACCTTC. It codes for CASSLRGYGYTF. The full variable domain, completed using reference TRBV7-8 and TRBJ1-2, is GAGVSQSPRYKVAKRGQDVALRCDPISGHVSLFWYQQALGQGPEFLTYFQNEAQLDKSGLPSDRFFAERPEGSVSTLKIQRTQQEDSAVYLCASSLRGYGYTFGSGTRLTVV.

The V gene is TRBV27, the J gene TRBJ2-7, with 7 bases fitting TRBD2. From germline, CDR1 is MNHEY and CDR2 SMNVEV (reference sequence). V lost 5 bases to trimming and J lost 3 bases; unmatched junction nucleotides: 4. This CDR3 contains 13 residues. As DNA, the CDR3 is TGTGCCAGCAGTCCACTAGCGCACTACGAGCAGTACTTC. Amino acid sequence: CASSPLAHYEQYF.

The chain employs TRBV6-4 and TRBJ1-1; D remains ambiguous. V lost 2 bases to trimming and J lost 4 bases, with 14 bases between them. CDR3 length: 15 amino acids. Germline CDR1 MRHNA, CDR2 SNTAGT. The CDR3 nucleotides read TGTGCCAGCAGTGACGATCCCGGGAAGGTCACTGAAGCTTTCTTT. Translating gives CASSDDPGKVTEAFF.

The V and J genes are TRBV6-5 and TRBJ1-1, with D perhaps matching TRBD1 (6 bases). The CDR3 is 15 amino acids. Germline CDR1 and CDR2: MNHEY and SVGAGI. Trimming cost V 6 bases and J 5 bases, with 19 bases left between them. This CDR3 reads CASRADRYFSTEAFF. CDR3 nucleotides: TGTGCCAGCAGAGCGGACAGATACTTTTCTACTGAAGCTTTCTTT.

The V gene is TRBV7-8, the J gene TRBJ2-7; no firm D call. Trimming shortened V by 1 base and J by 3 bases, and 13 bases separated the two germline ends. This CDR3 is built from 15 residues. From germline, CDR1 is SGHVS and CDR2 FQNEAQ. The CDR3 is CASSLDPVVGYEQYF. Written as DNA, the CDR3 is TGTGCCAGCAGCTTAGATCCGGTGGTTGGCTACGAGCAGTACTTC.

The chain has TRBV27 and TRBJ2-1; 7 bases are a match to TRBD2. Germline V gives CDR1 MNHEY, CDR2 SMNVEV (reference sequence). The CDR3 runs to 13 residues. The CDR3 coding sequence is TGTGCTGCGTCCAGCGGGGATCGAAATGAGCAGTTCTTC. Its translation: CAASSGDRNEQFF.

For this clone: One base separates it from a far larger clone, so it is likely a read error. Other DNA sequences in this specimen translate into the identical CDR3. The CDR3 region is CASSLDLWLAGSPAGEQYF. CDR3 nucleotides: TGTGCCAGCAGTTTAGATCTGTGGCTAGCGGGATCCCCCGCCGGAGAGCAGTACTTC. The V and J genes are TRBV7-4 and TRBJ2-7; 9 bases are shared with TRBD2. From germline, CDR1 is SGHVT and CDR2 SQSDAQ. The CDR3 has 19 residues.

The V and J genes are TRBV28 and TRBJ2-3; TRBD2 might be the D (6 bases). CDR3 length equals 16 residues. The V end lost 6 bases, the J end lost 1 base, and 17 bases lay between the germline ends. Germline V gene data show CDR1 as MDHEN and CDR2 as SYDVKM. The DNA of the CDR3 is TGTGCCAGCAGCCCCCTCGGGCGGGGTCGCACAGATACGCAGTATTTT. It translates to CASSPLGRGRTDTQYF.

This chain uses TRBV4-2 with TRBJ2-2; 8 positions agree with TRBD2. With V trimmed by 4 bases and J by 2 bases, 15 bases remained unmatched. Germline V gene sequence: CDR1 LGHNA, CDR2 YNFKEQ. The CDR3 has 19 amino acids. The DNA for the CDR3 is TGTGCCAGCAGCCCGCATATCATAGGTACTAGCGGAAACACCGGGGAGCTGTTTTTT. Its translation is CASSPHIIGTSGNTGELFF.

This chain joins TRBV5-4 and TRBJ2-7; 7 positions match TRBD1. V lost 5 bases and J lost 2; bases outside the gene matches: 10. CDR1 and CDR2 from the germline V gene are SGHNT and YYREEE (reference sequence). The CDR3 covers 15 residues. The DNA for the CDR3 is TGTGCCAGCAGTCACTCAAGGGGGCTCACCTACGAGCAGTACTTC. As protein: CASSHSRGLTYEQYF. Using reference TRBV5-4 and TRBJ2-7 for the parts outside the CDR3, the full variable domain is ETGVTQSPTHLIKTRGQQVTLRCSSQSGHNTVSWYQQALGQGPQFIFQYYREEENGRGNFPPRFSGLQFPNYSSELNVNALELDDSALYLCASSHSRGLTYEQYFGPGTRLTVT.

This chain connects TRBV28 to TRBJ2-7, with a weak D call TRBD2 (7 bases). Germline lookup yields CDR1 MDHEN and CDR2 SYDVKM. V dropped 5 bases and J dropped 0 bases, with 20 bases sitting between them. This CDR3 has 17 amino acids. The CDR3 region has the DNA TGTGCCAGCAGTATCCCGGGGGGCTGGGGAAGCTCCTACGAGCAGTACTTC. Its translation is CASSIPGGWGSSYEQYF. Filled out from reference TRBV28 and TRBJ2-7, the complete variable domain reads DVKVTQSSRYLVKRTGEKVFLECVQDMDHENMFWYRQDPGLGLRLIYFSYDVKMKEKGDIPEGYSVSREKKERFSLILESASTNQTSMYLCASSIPGGWGSSYEQYFGPGTRLTVT.

This clone came up many times. The gene calls are TRBV6-5 and TRBJ1-2; D not resolved. CDR1 is MNHEY, CDR2 SVGAGI, per germline. The CDR3 has 13 residues. Between the trimmed V and J ends, which lost 6 bases and 7 bases, there was a span of 15 bases. DNA of the CDR3: TGTGCCAGCAGGGCCGGGCCGTACAGTGGCTACACCTTC. It yields the protein CASRAGPYSGYTF.

The rearrangement uses TRBV18 and TRBJ2-7; 8 bases agree with TRBD1. Germline V lookup: CDR1 KGHSH, CDR2 LQKENI. After removal of 3 bases from V and 2 bases from J, the junction contained 15 bases not matched to a gene. The CDR3 has 18 residues. The CDR3 bases are TGTGCCAGCTCACCCCTCCCAGGGGGCGTTCTCGCAACCTACGAGCAGTACTTC. Protein product: CASSPLPGGVLATYEQYF.

The chain joins TRBV29-1 to TRBJ2-7; D ambiguous. Germline-derived CDR1 and CDR2 are SQVTM and ANQGSEA. The CDR3 runs to 11 residues. Trimming removed 7 bases at V and 2 bases at J, with 9 bases between. The CDR3 nucleotides read TGCAGCGCCCGGGCAACCTACGAGCAGTACTTC. Its protein is CSARATYEQYF.

This clone was recorded once. V and J are TRBV19 and TRBJ1-2; D unresolved. Germline values: CDR1 LNHDA, CDR2 SQIVND (reference sequence). Trimming took off 3 bases at V and 4 bases at J, with 18 bases between the two ends. The CDR3 contains 16 residues. CDR3 nucleotides: TGTGCCAGTAGTATTGACCGGGCGATTTCCCTCTATGGCTACACCTTC. Protein product: CASSIDRAISLYGYTF.

The chain carries TRBV10-3 and TRBJ2-1; 11 positions match TRBD2. Looked up from germline, CDR1 is ENHRY and CDR2 is SYGVKD. J gave up 4 bases and V 3 bases, and 17 bases lay outside the gene matches. The CDR3 has 20 residues. The CDR3 DNA follows: TGTGCCATCAGTGATACGCGACTAGCGGGGTACATTGGGTTTTACAATGAGCAGTTCTTC. It specifies CAISDTRLAGYIGFYNEQFF.

Regarding this clone: This sample includes further DNA sequences coding for the same CDR3. The rearrangement joins TRBV18 to TRBJ2-1; 13 nucleotides agree with TRBD2. CDR1 is KGHSH, CDR2 LQKENI, per germline. The CDR3 is made up of 15 amino acids. With V trimmed by 3 bases and J by 8 bases, 4 bases remained unmatched. The CDR3 here is CASSPGLAGDDEQFF. The CDR3 coding sequence is TGTGCCAGCTCACCCGGACTAGCGGGAGACGATGAGCAGTTCTTC.

The V call is TRBV7-6, the J call TRBJ1-4; tentatively, D is TRBD1 (6 bases). The CDR3 is 14 residues long. Trimming pared 0 bases from V and 10 bases from J, leaving 12 bases between. The germline gives CDR1 SGHVS, CDR2 FNYEAQ. CDR3 sequence: CASSLAGGYGKLFF. CDR3 sequence (DNA): TGTGCCAGCAGCTTAGCTGGGGGCTACGGAAAACTGTTTTTT. Full variable domain (rest looked up from reference TRBV7-6 and TRBJ1-4): GAGVSQSPRYKVTKRGQDVALRCDPISGHVSLYWYRQALGQGPEFLTYFNYEAQQDKSGLPNDRFSAERPEGSISTLTIQRTEQRDSAMYRCASSLAGGYGKLFFGSGTQLSVL.